This T cell receptor beta chain was recorded in a study of tumor-infiltrating lymphocytes in glioblastoma multiforme. Concerning this clonotype: Antigen specificity is unknown. Given a much more abundant clone one base away, this may be a read error.

The CDR3 covers 14 residues. The germline V gene has CDR1 SGHRS and CDR2 YFSETQ. Trimming pared 6 bases from V and 6 bases from J, leaving 18 bases between. Study-wide results and limits: Just one glioblastoma patient contributed to the TCR-mutation comparison. Clone frequencies may be distorted by unequal TCR transcripts per cell.

Three nested ARM-PCR rounds with V-beta and C-beta primers built TCRB libraries. MiXCR, applied by TCRdb to the multiplex PCR reads, yields one record per CDR3 protein. Found here are 20,000 or so distinct CDR3 sequences, 55% to 70% of them singletons; the top ten hold more than 15%. Sequencing was carried out using peripheral blood. The chain combines TRBV5-1 with TRBJ1-1; weak D call: TRBD1 (6 bases). This receptor was obtained from a male donor with glioblastoma. For the CDR3, the DNA is TGCGCCAGCACGGAGACAGGAGGGGTGGCTGAAGCTTTCTTT. This encodes CASTETGGVAEAFF.